The next 31 T cell receptor beta chains were all read from a single sample in a study of T cells after posttransplantation cyclophosphamide. The assay was immunoSEQ multiplex PCR, and TCRdb's table has in-frame clones only and misses some. The profile covers 11,000 to 15,000 clones, with 76% appearing a single time and around 1.2% taken by the ten largest. The sequenced sample was memory CD4+ T cells sorted from PBMCs. The receptors come from a man in his fifties.

The chain uses TRBV29-1 and TRBJ2-1, with 11 positions matching TRBD2. Trimming took 7 bases from V and 11 from J; bases not matched to a gene: 22. Germline V gives CDR1 SQVTM, CDR2 ANQGSEA. CDR3 size: 17 residues. The CDR3 spells CSAQGLAGGSEYNKQFF. The CDR3 DNA is TGCAGCGCCCAGGGGTTAGCGGGAGGGTCCGAATATAATAAGCAGTTCTTC.

The chain's CDR3 is CSFRVSGNEQFF. The CDR3 bases are TGCAGCTTCAGGGTTAGCGGGAATGAGCAGTTCTTC. The rearrangement joins TRBV29-1 to TRBJ2-1; 7 bases map to TRBD2. J lost 7 bases, V lost 8 bases, and 8 bases had no gene match. The CDR3 has 12 residues. Germline values: CDR1 SQVTM, CDR2 ANQGSEA.

The DNA of the CDR3 is TGTGCCAGCAGCTTGGCCGGCGGGGTCTCTGGGGCCAACGTCCTGACTTTC. It yields the protein CASSLAGGVSGANVLTF. The genes are TRBV5-6 and TRBJ2-6; a possible D gene is TRBD2 (6 bases). The length of the CDR3 is 17 residues. Trimming shortened V by 0 bases and J by 0 bases, and 10 bases separated the two germline ends. CDR1 and CDR2 (germline): SGHDT, YYEEEE.

The chain is built from TRBV7-9 and TRBJ1-3, with a weak D call TRBD1 (5 bases). The CDR3 is 14 amino acids. Germline V gene sequence: CDR1 SEHNR, CDR2 FQNEAQ (reference sequence). V lost 1 base and J lost 11, with 15 bases in between. Here the CDR3 DNA reads TGTGCCAGCAGCTTAGTTCGGACCGGAGGGGCCATATATTTT. Translation gives CASSLVRTGGAIYF.

This clone was detected only a few times. The V call is TRBV14, the J call TRBJ2-7; possible D gene TRBD2, 6 bases. The CDR3 covers 15 residues. In germline, CDR1 is SGHDN, CDR2 FVKESK. Trimming removed 5 bases from V and 0 bases from J, with 14 bases in between. The DNA of the CDR3 is TGTGCCAGCAGCTATTGGGACTCGAGCTCCTACGAGCAGTACTTC. Translated, it gives CASSYWDSSSYEQYF.

The chain recombines TRBV7-8 with TRBJ2-1; a weak D match, TRBD2 (5 bases). CDR3 size: 14 residues. The V end was cut by 7 bases, the J end by 8 bases, with 18 bases between. Germline-derived CDR1 and CDR2 are SGHVS and FQNEAQ. The CDR3, as DNA: TGTGCCAGCACCGAAAGGAGGTTTACGGATGAGCAGTTCTTC. It yields the protein CASTERRFTDEQFF. The full variable domain, its missing parts supplied by reference TRBV7-8 and TRBJ2-1, is GAGVSQSPRYKVAKRGQDVALRCDPISGHVSLFWYQQALGQGPEFLTYFQNEAQLDKSGLPSDRFFAERPEGSVSTLKIQRTQQEDSAVYLCASTERRFTDEQFFGPGTRLTVL.

The CDR3: CASSEGGGHQPQHF. The CDR3 nucleotides read TGTGCCAGCAGTGAAGGGGGAGGGCATCAGCCCCAGCATTTT. The V and J genes are TRBV2 and TRBJ1-5; D is ambiguous. CDR3 length equals 14 residues. Germline CDR1 SNHLY, CDR2 FYNNEI. With 1 base removed from V and 5 bases from J, the gap between germline ends came to 9 bases.

The CDR3 is CASTNGQWEVPQHF. Written as DNA, the CDR3 is TGTGCCAGTACTAACGGGCAGTGGGAGGTTCCCCAGCATTTT. The V and J genes are TRBV19 and TRBJ1-5; D remains unclear. The germline gives CDR1 LNHDA, CDR2 SQIVND (reference sequence). This CDR3 spans 14 amino acids. V lost 7 bases and J lost 10, with 20 bases in between.

This chain connects TRBV27 to TRBJ1-5; 7 positions agree with TRBD1. The CDR3 runs 16 residues. The germline CDR1 and CDR2 sequences are MNHEY and SMNVEV (reference sequence). V lost 3 bases and J lost 5; bases outside the gene matches: 10. Written as DNA, the CDR3 is TGTGCCAGCAGTTTCTTAGGGGGCACGGGGTATCAGCCCCAGCATTTT. Its protein is CASSFLGGTGYQPQHF.

This clone has a handful of counts. The chain is built from TRBV5-1 and TRBJ1-2; D gene unclear. CDR3 size: 13 residues. V gave up 4 bases and J gave up 3 bases, with 10 bases separating them. The germline CDR1 and CDR2 sequences are SGHRS and YFSETQ. The CDR3 nucleotides are TGCGCCAGCAGCATCAGGAGGGACTATGGCTACACCTTC. Amino acids: CASSIRRDYGYTF.

This clone was seen once. The chain links TRBV7-9 to TRBJ2-7, with 8 bases aligning to TRBD2. The CDR3 has 16 amino acids. Trimming removed 4 bases from V and 4 bases from J; junction bases left unmatched: 12. Germline CDR1 reads SEHNR; CDR2 reads FQNEAQ (reference sequence). The CDR3 sequence is CASSSPRTSRGYEQYF. In nucleotides, the CDR3 is TGTGCCAGCAGCTCCCCCAGGACTAGCAGGGGATACGAGCAGTACTTC.

The rearrangement uses TRBV4-1 and TRBJ1-2; D not certain. The CDR3 loop spans 13 amino acids. V was pared by 2 bases and J by 0 bases, with 4 bases between. Per germline, CDR1 MGHRA and CDR2 YSYEKL. CDR3 sequence (DNA): TGCGCCAGCAGCCAATCTACTAACTATGGCTACACCTTC. Its protein product is CASSQSTNYGYTF.

This clone occurred a few times. The chain couples TRBV7-6 to TRBJ1-4; D is perhaps TRBD1 (6 bases). Trimming pared 7 bases from V and 8 bases from J, leaving 14 bases between. This CDR3 has 13 amino acids. Per the germline V gene, CDR1 is SGHVS and CDR2 is FNYEAQ. The CDR3 protein is CASTGGPGEKLFF. DNA of the CDR3: TGTGCCAGCACCGGGGGGCCAGGGGAAAAACTGTTTTTT. Full variable domain (rest looked up from reference TRBV7-6 and TRBJ1-4): GAGVSQSPRYKVTKRGQDVALRCDPISGHVSLYWYRQALGQGPEFLTYFNYEAQQDKSGLPNDRFSAERPEGSISTLTIQRTEQRDSAMYRCASTGGPGEKLFFGSGTQLSVL.

The V gene is TRBV29-1, the J gene TRBJ2-7; 9 bases line up with TRBD2. This CDR3 spans 13 amino acids. The J segment lost 5 bases and the V segment lost 3 bases, leaving 5 bases of the junction unmatched. Germline V gene sequence: CDR1 SQVTM, CDR2 ANQGSEA. The CDR3 spells CSVDGLANDEQYF. In nucleotides, the CDR3 is TGCAGCGTTGACGGACTAGCGAACGACGAGCAGTACTTC.

This clone was seen only once. The chain combines TRBV29-1 with TRBJ2-5, with 8 bases aligning to TRBD1. The CDR3 extends over 12 amino acids. CDR1 and CDR2 (germline): SQVTM, ANQGSEA. The J segment lost 5 bases and the V segment lost 5 bases, leaving 4 bases of the junction unmatched. The CDR3 reads CSVFQGAETQYF. The CDR3, as DNA: TGCAGCGTTTTTCAGGGGGCCGAGACCCAGTACTTC.

This clone showed up just a few times. The gene calls are TRBV5-1 and TRBJ2-7; D is perhaps TRBD1 (6 bases). Looked up from germline, CDR1 is SGHRS and CDR2 is YFSETQ. This CDR3 region has 15 residues. V was pared by 4 bases and J by 9 bases, with 23 bases between. The CDR3 is CASSVLQGPGSPQYF. The DNA for the CDR3 is TGCGCCAGCAGCGTATTACAGGGCCCGGGTTCCCCGCAGTACTTC.

The V gene is TRBV10-3, the J gene TRBJ2-3; TRBD1 matches 7 bases. The V gene's germline CDR1 is ENHRY and CDR2 SYGVKD. The J segment lost 0 bases and the V segment lost 7 bases, leaving 1 base of the junction unmatched. The CDR3 totals 13 residues. CDR3 residues: CAIKQGSTDTQYF. In DNA, the CDR3 is TGTGCCATCAAACAGGGGAGCACAGATACGCAGTATTTT.

This chain uses TRBV6-1 with TRBJ2-7; D is possibly TRBD2 (7 bases). V lost 7 bases to trimming and J lost 7 bases, with 20 bases between them. The CDR3 has 14 amino acids. CDR1 is MNHNS and CDR2 is SASEGT in the germline V gene. Here the CDR3 DNA reads TGTGCCAGCACCAACACTCGCGGGGGCTGGGAGCAGTACTTC. Amino acid sequence: CASTNTRGGWEQYF.

CDR3 in DNA: TGTGCCTGGACCCTTGGAATTGGGACTGTTAGTTCACCCCTCCACTTT. This codes for CAWTLGIGTVSSPLHF. J is TRBJ1-6 and V is TRBV30; D perhaps matches TRBD1 (5 bases). The V and J ends lost 4 bases and 9 bases respectively, with 22 bases between them. Per the germline V gene, CDR1 is GTSNPN and CDR2 is SVGIG (reference sequence). The CDR3 sequence is 16 residues long.

The CDR3 DNA sequence: TGTGCCAGTAGCGCCTTCTCGGGAGCGGTCAATGAGCAGTTCTTC. Protein product: CASSAFSGAVNEQFF. The rearrangement links TRBV19 to TRBJ2-1; possibly TRBD2 for D (6 bases). The CDR3 totals 15 residues. Per germline, CDR1 LNHDA and CDR2 SQIVND (reference sequence). Trimming took off 6 bases at V and 6 bases at J, with 18 bases between the two ends.

In its sample, this clone was seen a few times. V and J are TRBV7-6 and TRBJ2-2, with 13 bases lining up with TRBD2. The V gene end was trimmed by 5 bases and the J gene end by 6 bases; junction bases not matched to a gene: 6. The CDR3 length is 16 residues. In germline, CDR1 is SGHVS, CDR2 FNYEAQ. This chain's CDR3 is CASSRGLAGKAGELFF. The DNA of the CDR3 is TGTGCCAGCAGCCGGGGACTAGCGGGAAAAGCCGGGGAGCTGTTTTTT.

The chain uses TRBV9 and TRBJ2-5, with 11 positions matching TRBD2. CDR1 is SGDLS, CDR2 YYNGEE, per germline. V trimming: 4 bases; J trimming: 3 bases; junction bases outside the gene matches: 5. This CDR3 region has 15 residues. The CDR3 DNA is TGTGCCAGCAGCCTCGGGGGACTAGCGGAAGAGACCCAGTACTTC. Its protein is CASSLGGLAEETQYF.

The V and J genes are TRBV7-9 and TRBJ2-7; TRBD1 aligns across 12 bases. The V and J ends lost 5 bases and 6 bases, in that order; junction bases with no gene match: 5. The CDR3 runs 14 residues. Germline V CDR1 and CDR2: SEHNR, FQNEAQ (reference sequence). The CDR3 nucleotides read TGTGCCAGCAGCCTAACGGGACAGGGGGCCGAGCAGTACTTC. Translated, it gives CASSLTGQGAEQYF.

This chain joins TRBV2 and TRBJ2-7, with 8 bases aligning to TRBD2. Germline trimming cut 6 bases from V and 4 bases from J; bases unmatched to any gene: 8. CDR1 SNHLY and CDR2 FYNNEI come from the germline V gene. The CDR3 has 14 amino acids. The chain's CDR3 is CASSLRLAYYEQYF. CDR3 sequence (DNA): TGTGCCAGCAGCCTGAGACTAGCGTATTACGAGCAGTACTTC. Drawing the rest from reference TRBV2 and TRBJ2-7, the complete variable domain is EPEVTQTPSHQVTQMGQEVILRCVPISNHLYFYWYRQILGQKVEFLVSFYNNEISEKSEIFDDQFSVERPDGSNFTLKIRSTKLEDSAMYFCASSLRLAYYEQYFGPGTRLTVT.

This rearrangement joins TRBV7-9 to TRBJ2-3; 7 bases are shared with TRBD2. This CDR3 comprises 15 residues. Trimming at V came to 6 bases and at J to 0 bases, leaving 6 bases not matched to a gene. Germline V CDR1 and CDR2: SEHNR, FQNEAQ (reference sequence). Here the CDR3 DNA reads TGTGCCAGCAGTTTACTAGCGTCTAGCACAGATACGCAGTATTTT. Translation: CASSLLASSTDTQYF.

The chain links TRBV7-9 to TRBJ2-1; TRBD2 aligns across 14 bases. Per the germline V gene, CDR1 is SEHNR and CDR2 is FQNEAQ (reference sequence). This CDR3 is 19 amino acids long. J was trimmed by 7 bases and V by 5 bases; bases with no gene match: 16. The CDR3, as DNA: TGTGCCAGCAGCCGTAGCGAAGGGACTAGCGGGGGTACGTGGAATGAGCAGTTCTTC. Protein product: CASSRSEGTSGGTWNEQFF.

This clone is a singleton in its sample. This chain links TRBV6-5 with TRBJ2-1, with 8 bases fitting TRBD1. Germline assignment: CDR1 MNHEY and CDR2 SVGAGI. The V segment lost 7 bases and the J segment 2 bases; nucleotides outside the gene matches: 7. The CDR3 loop spans 15 amino acids. DNA for the CDR3: TGTGCCAGCAACCTAGGACAGGGAACCTACAATGAGCAGTTCTTC. Amino acid sequence: CASNLGQGTYNEQFF.

The chain couples TRBV9 to TRBJ2-7; 10 bases line up with TRBD2. V trimming: 3 bases; J trimming: 5 bases; junction bases outside the gene matches: 14. The CDR3 is made up of 17 amino acids. In germline, CDR1 is SGDLS, CDR2 YYNGEE. The CDR3 here is CASSAKVSAGGLDEQYF. The CDR3 nucleotides are TGTGCCAGCAGCGCTAAGGTGTCAGCGGGAGGGCTCGACGAGCAGTACTTC.

This rearrangement joins TRBV20-1 to TRBJ2-7; D gene unclear. This CDR3 contains 11 residues. V dropped 3 bases and J dropped 3 bases, with 6 bases sitting between them. Germline V CDR1 and CDR2: DFQATT, SNEGSKA (reference sequence). The CDR3 sequence is CSASPIYEQYF. For the CDR3, the DNA is TGCAGTGCTAGTCCCATCTACGAGCAGTACTTC.

This clone appeared a few times. The CDR3 sequence is CASSQRGAHTGELFF. CDR3 bases: TGTGCCAGCAGTCAGCGGGGGGCTCACACCGGGGAGCTGTTTTTT. This chain links TRBV28 with TRBJ2-2; 9 bases align to TRBD2. Germline V gene lookup returns CDR1 MDHEN and CDR2 SYDVKM. V shed 5 bases and J 3 bases; nucleotides not matched to a gene: 4. The length of the CDR3 is 15 residues.

Here the CDR3 DNA reads TGTGCCTCCGATGCGGGCGGGGGGGCCAACGAGCAGTACTTC. It encodes CASDAGGGANEQYF. The genes are TRBV5-5 and TRBJ2-7; 9 nucleotides match TRBD2. Germline V gives CDR1 SGHKS, CDR2 YYEKEE (reference sequence). J lost 5 bases, V lost 10 bases, and 13 bases had no gene match. CDR3 length: 14 residues.